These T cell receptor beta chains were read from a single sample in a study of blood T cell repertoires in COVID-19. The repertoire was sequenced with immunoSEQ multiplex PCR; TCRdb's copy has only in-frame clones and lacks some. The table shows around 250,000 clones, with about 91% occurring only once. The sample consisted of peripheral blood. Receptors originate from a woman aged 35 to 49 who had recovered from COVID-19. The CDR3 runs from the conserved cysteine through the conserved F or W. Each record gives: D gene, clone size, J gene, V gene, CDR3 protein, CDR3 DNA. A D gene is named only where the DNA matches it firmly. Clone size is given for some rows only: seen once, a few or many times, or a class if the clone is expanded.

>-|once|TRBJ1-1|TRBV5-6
CASSPLGRNTEAFF
TGTGCCAGCAGCCCACTAGGCAGGAACACTGAAGCTTTCTTT
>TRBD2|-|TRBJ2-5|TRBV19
CASGTSGRGTQYF
TGTGCCAGTGGAACTAGCGGGAGAGGGACCCAGTACTTC
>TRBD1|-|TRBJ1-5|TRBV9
CASSRTGYSNQPQHF
TGTGCCAGCAGCCGGACAGGCTATAGCAATCAGCCCCAGCATTTT
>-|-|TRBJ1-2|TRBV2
CASTEGVSVEFYGYTF
TGTGCCAGCACCGAGGGAGTGTCAGTGGAGTTCTATGGCTACACCTTC
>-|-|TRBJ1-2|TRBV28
CASGTGQISYGYTF
TGTGCCAGCGGCACAGGACAGATATCCTATGGCTACACCTTC
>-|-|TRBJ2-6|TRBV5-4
CASSPAGRVHSGANVLTF
TGTGCCAGCAGCCCGGCCGGGCGGGTGCACTCTGGGGCCAACGTCCTGACTTTC
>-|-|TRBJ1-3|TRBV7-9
CASSLFAGPISGNTIYF
TGTGCCAGCAGCTTATTCGCAGGCCCGATCTCTGGAAACACCATATATTTT
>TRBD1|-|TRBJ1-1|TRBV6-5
CASSTRTGSNTEAFF
TGTGCCAGCAGTACCCGGACAGGTTCGAACACTGAAGCTTTCTTT
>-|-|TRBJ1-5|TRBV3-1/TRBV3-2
CASSQSGNSNQPQHF
TGTGCCAGCAGCCAATCGGGTAATAGCAATCAGCCCCAGCATTTT
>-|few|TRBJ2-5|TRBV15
CATSRGLRFQETQYF
TGTGCCACCAGCAGAGGTCTGAGGTTTCAAGAGACCCAGTACTTC
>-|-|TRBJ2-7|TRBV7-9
CASSLGNGSPNSYEQYF
TGTGCCAGCAGCTTAGGAAATGGGAGCCCTAATTCCTACGAGCAGTACTTC
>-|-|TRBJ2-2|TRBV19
CASSALGGPGELFF
TGTGCCAGTAGTGCCTTGGGGGGACCCGGGGAGCTGTTTTTT
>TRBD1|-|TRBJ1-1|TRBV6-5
CASSGQVNTEAFF
TGTGCCAGCAGCGGACAGGTGAACACTGAAGCTTTCTTT
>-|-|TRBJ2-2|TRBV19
CASRETYTGELFF
TGTGCCAGTCGGGAGACTTACACCGGGGAGCTGTTTTTT
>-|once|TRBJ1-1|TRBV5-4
CASSGGARPDTEAFF
TGTGCCAGCAGTGGTGGGGCGCGGCCAGACACTGAAGCTTTCTTT
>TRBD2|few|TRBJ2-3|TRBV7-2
CASSSGLAGGGDTQYF
TGTGCCAGCAGCTCGGGACTAGCGGGAGGGGGAGATACGCAGTATTTT
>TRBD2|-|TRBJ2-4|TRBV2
CASIKLAGYF
TGTGCCAGCATCAAACTAGCGGGGTACTTC
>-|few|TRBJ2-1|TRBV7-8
CASSPRQAGQFF
TGTGCCAGCAGCCCAAGACAGGCGGGGCAGTTCTTC
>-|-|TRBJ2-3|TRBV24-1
CATSDLTDLGTDTQYF
TGTGCCACCAGTGACCTGACAGACTTGGGCACAGATACGCAGTATTTT
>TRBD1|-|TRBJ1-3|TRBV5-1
CASSLQGAPGNTIYF
TGCGCCAGCAGCTTGCAGGGGGCGCCTGGAAACACCATATATTTT
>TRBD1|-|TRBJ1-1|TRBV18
CASSPAGGENTEAFF
TGTGCCAGCTCACCAGCAGGGGGCGAGAACACTGAAGCTTTCTTT
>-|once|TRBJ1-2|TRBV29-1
CSVEGTKFHYGYTF
TGCAGCGTTGAAGGAACAAAGTTCCACTATGGCTACACCTTC
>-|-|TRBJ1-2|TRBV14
CASRAGGGYTF
TGTGCCAGCAGAGCGGGGGGTGGCTACACCTTC
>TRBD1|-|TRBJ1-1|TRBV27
CASGFLGQGTEAFF
TGTGCCAGCGGGTTTCTGGGACAGGGGACTGAAGCTTTCTTT
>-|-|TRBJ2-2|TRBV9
CASSAELGTGELFF
TGTGCCAGCAGCGCCGAACTAGGAACCGGGGAGCTGTTTTTT
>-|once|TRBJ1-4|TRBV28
CASSLGRLYEKLFF
TGTGCCAGCAGTTTGGGGCGGCTCTATGAAAAACTGTTTTTT
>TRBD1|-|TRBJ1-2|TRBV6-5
CASSGTGGTRGYTF
TGTGCCAGCAGCGGTACAGGGGGCACACGGGGCTACACCTTC
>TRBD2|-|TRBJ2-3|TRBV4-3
CASSPGGLAGVTDTQYF
TGCGCCAGCAGCCCGGGGGGACTAGCGGGAGTGACAGATACGCAGTATTTT
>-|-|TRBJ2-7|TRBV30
CAWISRLGSYEQYF
TGTGCCTGGATATCCAGGCTTGGCTCCTACGAGCAGTACTTC
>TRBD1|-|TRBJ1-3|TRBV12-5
CASGLRTGWTIYF
TGTGCTAGTGGTCTACGGACAGGGTGGACCATATATTTT
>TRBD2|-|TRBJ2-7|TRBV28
CASRTSGVYEQYF
TGTGCCAGCCGGACTAGCGGGGTCTACGAGCAGTACTTC
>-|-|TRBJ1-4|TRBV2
CASRSDSWGEKLFF
TGTGCCAGCAGGTCGGACAGCTGGGGTGAAAAACTGTTTTTT
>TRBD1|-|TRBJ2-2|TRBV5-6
CASSSDRVWTGELFF
TGTGCCAGCAGCTCGGACAGGGTTTGGACCGGGGAGCTGTTTTTT
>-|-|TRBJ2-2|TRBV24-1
CATSQGLSTGELFF
TGTGCCACCAGTCAGGGGTTGAGCACCGGGGAGCTGTTTTTT